A selection of T cell receptor beta chains follows, all from one sample in a study of T cell responses to AZD1222 COVID-19 vaccine. TCRdb's copy holds only in-frame clones and misses some; the assay was immunoSEQ multiplex PCR. Of 55,000 to 65,000 clones listed, roughly 88% are singletons. The sample in question was peripheral blood, obtained on day 0 of AZD1222 vaccination. These receptors all stem from an adult in good health. CDR3s include the opening cysteine and the closing phenylalanine or tryptophan. A D gene is named only where the DNA matches it firmly. Clone size is given for some rows only: seen once, a few or many times, or a class if the clone is expanded.

V gene,D gene,clone size,J gene,CDR3 protein,CDR3 DNA
TRBV10-1,-,-,TRBJ2-5,CASPGGIQETQYF,TGCGCCAGCCCCGGGGGCATTCAAGAGACCCAGTACTTC
TRBV18,-,-,TRBJ2-3,CASSPAPGGADTQYF,TGTGCCAGCTCACCAGCACCGGGGGGCGCAGATACGCAGTATTTT
TRBV28,TRBD2,-,TRBJ2-7,CASSRGDVYEQYF,TGTGCCAGCAGCCGGGGGGACGTCTACGAGCAGTACTTC
TRBV9,TRBD1,-,TRBJ2-2,CASSVLPGQRSTGELFF,TGTGCCAGCAGCGTTCTACCGGGACAGCGGTCCACCGGGGAGCTGTTTTTT
TRBV9,-,-,TRBJ2-7,CASSPAGSTGEQYF,TGTGCCAGCAGCCCCGCTGGATCTACGGGGGAGCAGTACTTC
TRBV7-9,-,once,TRBJ1-1,CASSLAIAGSKAFF,TGTGCCAGCAGCTTAGCCATCGCAGGGAGCAAAGCTTTCTTT
TRBV12-3/TRBV12-4,-,-,TRBJ1-6,CASSTGPGSPLHF,TGTGCCAGCAGTACAGGGCCCGGTTCACCCCTCCACTTT
TRBV7-9,-,large,TRBJ2-1,CASSPGAGTLTEQFF,TGTGCCAGCAGCCCGGGGGCCGGGACTTTGACTGAGCAGTTCTTC
TRBV6-5,-,-,TRBJ1-5,CASSSLHSNQPQHF,TGTGCCAGCAGCTCACTTCATAGCAATCAGCCCCAGCATTTT
TRBV12-3/TRBV12-4,-,-,TRBJ2-1,CASSFPDNEQFF,TGTGCCAGCAGTTTCCCCGACAATGAGCAGTTCTTC
TRBV4-2,-,few,TRBJ2-7,CASSQDEAASYEQYF,TGTGCCAGCAGCCAAGATGAGGCAGCCTCCTACGAGCAGTACTTC
TRBV28,TRBD1,once,TRBJ2-7,CASSLWTGHAYEQYF,TGTGCCAGCAGTTTGTGGACAGGGCATGCCTACGAGCAGTACTTC
TRBV18,-,-,TRBJ1-2,CASSPAPKGEGYTF,TGTGCCAGCTCACCGGCCCCCAAGGGAGAGGGCTACACCTTC
TRBV6-5,TRBD1,-,TRBJ1-1,CATQDRENTEAFF,TGTGCCACCCAGGACAGGGAGAACACTGAAGCTTTCTTT
TRBV5-6,TRBD1,-,TRBJ1-6,CASSSGQPNSPLHF,TGTGCCAGCAGCTCGGGACAGCCTAATTCACCCCTCCACTTT
TRBV11-3,TRBD2,-,TRBJ2-1,CASSSRLAVGYNEQFF,TGTGCCAGCAGCTCCCGACTAGCCGTAGGTTACAATGAGCAGTTCTTC
TRBV7-9,TRBD1,few,TRBJ1-6,CASSWTEQGLYNSPLHF,TGTGCCAGCAGCTGGACGGAACAGGGGTTGTATAATTCACCCCTCCACTTT
TRBV5-4,TRBD1,-,TRBJ1-2,CASSSGQGANYGYTF,TGTGCCAGCAGCTCGGGACAGGGGGCTAACTATGGCTACACCTTC
TRBV6-1,-,-,TRBJ2-7,CASSEGGGHYEQYF,TGTGCCAGCAGTGAGGGCGGGGGCCACTACGAGCAGTACTTC
TRBV14,-,-,TRBJ2-1,CASSQVRGSYNEQFF,TGTGCCAGCAGCCAAGTTCGAGGTAGTTACAATGAGCAGTTCTTC
TRBV28,-,-,TRBJ1-5,CAIRPGGANQPQHF,TGTGCCATCCGACCCGGGGGTGCTAATCAGCCCCAGCATTTT
TRBV28,-,few,TRBJ1-4,CASRAFRADATNEKLFF,TGTGCCAGCAGGGCCTTTAGAGCCGATGCAACTAATGAAAAACTGTTTTTT
TRBV29-1,-,-,TRBJ2-2,CSVSEFQGSGTGELFF,TGCAGCGTTTCAGAATTCCAGGGCTCGGGCACCGGGGAGCTGTTTTTT
TRBV19,TRBD1,-,TRBJ2-2,CAVRDRGTGELFF,TGTGCCGTTCGGGACAGGGGCACCGGGGAGCTGTTTTTT
TRBV30,-,once,TRBJ2-7,CAWRDIYYEQYF,TGTGCCTGGAGAGACATCTACTACGAGCAGTACTTC
TRBV6-5,TRBD2,-,TRBJ2-3,CASSYAGGSSTDTQYF,TGTGCCAGCAGTTACGCGGGGGGCTCTAGCACAGATACGCAGTATTTT
TRBV9,-,-,TRBJ1-3,CASSVGYRRTDRGTIYF,TGTGCCAGCAGCGTAGGGTACAGACGAACTGATCGCGGCACCATATATTTT
TRBV18,-,-,TRBJ1-1,CASSPGAGDTEAFF,TGTGCCAGCTCACCAGGGGCAGGGGACACTGAAGCTTTCTTT
TRBV18,-,-,TRBJ1-4,CASSPRSISGATNEKLFF,TGTGCCAGCTCACCACGGAGCATAAGCGGTGCAACTAATGAAAAACTGTTTTTT
TRBV28,-,-,TRBJ1-2,CASSQDSYYGYTF,TGTGCCAGCAGTCAAGACAGTTACTATGGCTACACCTTC
TRBV10-3,-,-,TRBJ2-1,CAIRSEYAEQFF,TGTGCCATCAGGAGTGAGTACGCTGAGCAGTTCTTC
TRBV2,TRBD1,-,TRBJ1-5,CASSETDRGHQPQHF,TGTGCCAGCAGTGAAACGGACAGGGGGCATCAGCCCCAGCATTTT
TRBV13,-,-,TRBJ1-6,CASSLKAQSRSTLHF,TGTGCCAGCAGCTTAAAGGCACAGAGCCGTTCGACCCTCCACTTT
TRBV27,-,-,TRBJ1-5,CASSVQGGQPQHF,TGTGCCAGCAGCGTCCAGGGAGGACAGCCCCAGCATTTT
TRBV15,-,-,TRBJ1-4,CATSRGYSGAEKLFF,TGTGCCACCAGCAGGGGGTATTCAGGGGCGGAAAAACTGTTTTTT
TRBV5-1,-,-,TRBJ2-3,CASTGPGTTDTQYF,TGCGCCAGCACTGGACCAGGGACCACAGATACGCAGTATTTT
TRBV6-1,TRBD1,medium-sized,TRBJ2-1,CASSAMDRGLYNEQFF,TGTGCCAGCAGTGCGATGGACAGGGGGCTTTACAATGAGCAGTTCTTC
TRBV19,TRBD1,-,TRBJ2-7,CASSGTGYEQYF,TGTGCCAGTTCGGGGACAGGCTACGAGCAGTACTTC
TRBV15,-,once,TRBJ1-6,CATSTPNAGRSPLHF,TGTGCCACCAGCACCCCAAATGCGGGCCGTTCACCCCTCCACTTT
TRBV2,-,few,TRBJ1-6,CASSVANSPLHF,TGTGCCAGCAGTGTGGCGAATTCACCCCTCCACTTT